This T cell receptor beta chain originates from a study of quantifying T cell responses using KT2 cells. Turning to the study itself: cDNA was made from DNase-treated RNA using alpha and beta constant primers. Under optimum conditions, T4 ligation efficiency was estimated at more than 8.5%. Study conclusions and caveats: The number of KT2 alpha and beta sequences was a linear function of input KT2 cells.

This clonotype was observed a handful of times. Its cognate antigen is unknown. Trimming cost V 2 bases and J 0 bases, with 11 bases left between them. In germline, CDR1 is DFQATT, CDR2 SNEGSKA (reference sequence). This CDR3 has 15 residues. An oligo carrying a UMI was ligated to the cDNA 3' end. An equimolar mix of RC1.1 and RC1.2 primed the beta chain across TRBC1 and TRBC2. MiXCR, applied by TCRdb to the UMI-ligation and nested PCR reads, yields one record per CDR3 protein. The sample records approximately 41,000 distinct CDR3 sequences, about a sixth being singletons. KT2, a clone with a known TCR, was spiked into unfractionated PBMC. A range of KT2-to-PBMC ratios was made using fixed PBMC numbers.

The specimen sequenced was PBMCs spiked with cells of the T cell clone KT2. This chain connects TRBV20-1 to TRBJ2-1, with D possibly being TRBD1 (5 bases). The receptor comes from a human donor. The CDR3 region is CSARPQGSSYNEQFF. The CDR3 bases are TGCAGTGCTAGACCCCAGGGCAGCTCCTACAATGAGCAGTTCTTC.